This paragraph covers one T cell receptor beta chain sequence. This clone was seen more than once but under ten times. The antigen it recognizes is unknown. Base quality data are lacking; no much larger clone is found one base away. One collaborating source in Seattle enrolled patients during active infection and followed them longitudinally through the course of disease. The collaborating institutions used their own protocols to collect whole blood in K2EDTA tubes. For TCRbeta analysis, collaborators shipped samples as frozen whole blood, isolated PBMCs, or DNA extracted from either of those sample types. TCRbeta CDR3 regions were amplified from genomic DNA by means of the immunoSEQ Assay, a bias-controlled multiplex PCR. Turning to the authors' computational methods: The number of nucleated cells in each sample was estimated from the amplification of reference gene primers within the assay. To quantify the absolute abundance of each unique TCRbeta CDR3 rearrangement, sequence reads were collapsed and filtered. Productive Simpson clonality was computed per sample as the square root of Simpson's diversity index over productive rearrangements. The table was pulled from immuneACCESS by TCRdb, which kept in-frame rearrangements only. Such tables lose some clones; where checked, under half of the loss comes from unresolved V genes, and the rest has no known cause. The DNA gave D and trimming, while V, J and clone size come from that table. This sample lists just over 300,000 clones; 89% were detected once. Jointly, the top ten make up approximately 1.8% of the sample.

The sample is drawn from a study of blood T cell repertoires in COVID-19 (dated by TCRdb to the early 2020s). About the study as a whole: The collaborator samples originated in the United States, Italy and Spain and spanned the acute and convalescent phases of COVID-19. A freely available public database, intended as a resource for researchers studying the immune response to SARS-CoV-2, is where the repertoires were released. The material from the prospective study consisted of cDNA or gDNA derived from T cells, B-cell-depleted T cells, or PBMCs. Samples were obtained from the ongoing ImmuneRACE study (first 160 participants) and from some 1,300 subjects provided by 6 global collaborators. Where available, HLA class I and class II types were taken from metadata supplied by the sample provider and were not determined by assay-based typing. A de-identified subject ID, COVID-19 status, age in years and sex were almost always included in the sample metadata. Subjects who had been exposed to COVID-19, were actively infected with it, or had recovered from it provided the deeply sampled blood TCRbeta repertoires that made up the dataset. The paper as a whole reports these results and caveats: How much clinical and demographic metadata was included differed by source and by participant, and the metadata was provided uncurated.

Unmatched junction bases come to 6, with V trimmed by 1 base and J by 0 bases. The CDR3 numbers 17 residues from cysteine through phenylalanine. Only CDR3 DNA is held: 51 bases, read in frame from base 1. Sequences SGHVS (CDR1) and FNYEAQ (CDR2) are obtained from the germline V gene. The rearrangement combines TRBV7-6 with TRBJ2-3, with 8 bases in between that match TRBD2. The source material was peripheral blood. The sequence was collected from a woman aged 25 to 45 with COVID-19, enrolled during active disease. The DNA is as follows: TGTGCCAGCAGCTTAGGACCGGGGGGGGTGAGCACAGATACGCAGTATTTT. The translation is CASSLGPGGVSTDTQYF.